The present TCR beta chain was sequenced within a study of T cell changes during pregnancy in multiple sclerosis. CDR1 ENHRY and CDR2 SYGVKD come from the germline V gene. This CDR3 has 15 residues. The V and J ends lost 3 bases and 4 bases, in that order; junction bases with no gene match: 5. Sequenced by immunoSEQ multiplex PCR; TCRdb stores in-frame clones only, minus some. In the table there are 85,000 to 130,000 clones, 90% to 95% of which are singletons. This TCR came from a female donor with multiple sclerosis, enrolled in a pregnancy study. The chain is built from TRBV10-3 and TRBJ1-4; 7 positions agree with TRBD1. Sequenced material: peripheral blood, taken in the second trimester of pregnancy. As DNA, the CDR3 is TGTGCCATCAGTGATGGACAGGCGAGTAATGAAAAACTGTTTTTT. It encodes CAISDGQASNEKLFF.